This entry lists 5 T cell receptor beta chains sequenced from one sample in a study of CD8 T cells in Susac syndrome. The authors reverse transcribed roughly 0.45 to 1 ug RNA with random hexamers. TCRdb re-analysed the immunoSEQ multiplex PCR reads in MiXCR, keeping a single row per CDR3 protein. The data hold 150,000 to 200,000 distinct CDR3 sequences, with approximately 95% observed a single time. Sequencing was carried out using CD4+ T cells from PBMCs. The source is a human donor with Susac syndrome.

The chain recombines TRBV20-1 with TRBJ2-1; D is uncertain. This CDR3 has 16 amino acids. Germline CDR1 and CDR2: DFQATT and SNEGSKA (reference sequence). V was clipped by 0 bases and J by 0 bases, with 12 bases between them. DNA of the CDR3: TGCAGTGCTAGAGATTCGAAACGGGTCTCCTACAATGAGCAGTTCTTC. Protein sequence: CSARDSKRVSYNEQFF.

Written as DNA, the CDR3 is TGTGCCAGCAGTGATGGTAGGACGGGCTACACCTTC. Its translation: CASSDGRTGYTF. This chain links TRBV25-1 with TRBJ1-2; no firm D call. There are 12 residues in the CDR3. V lost 3 bases to trimming and J lost 8 bases, with 10 bases between them. Germline V gives CDR1 MGHDK, CDR2 SYGVNS.

The genes are TRBV7-9 and TRBJ1-2; D remains ambiguous. V was trimmed by 8 bases and J by 0 bases, leaving 7 bases between them. This CDR3 contains 12 residues. From germline, CDR1 is SEHNR and CDR2 FQNEAQ (reference sequence). CDR3 in amino acids: CASEKPNYGYTF. CDR3 coding DNA: TGTGCCAGCGAGAAGCCTAACTATGGCTACACCTTC.

The chain has TRBV12-3 or TRBV12-4 and TRBJ2-3; either TRBD1 or TRBD2 may supply D (6 bases each). The CDR3 is made up of 16 amino acids. The V and J ends lost 1 base and 0 bases respectively, with 11 bases between them. The CDR3 is CASSLGGGFSTDTQYF. Written as DNA, the CDR3 is TGTGCCAGCAGTTTAGGAGGGGGGTTTAGCACAGATACGCAGTATTTT.

This chain joins TRBV4-2 and TRBJ1-2; D is ambiguous. Trimming cost V 4 bases and J 7 bases, with 13 bases left between them. The CDR3 has 13 residues. CDR1 LGHNA and CDR2 YNFKEQ come from the germline V gene. CDR3 DNA sequence: TGTGCCAGCAGCCTAGAAACCACGGGTGGCTACACCTTC. Its protein product is CASSLETTGGYTF.